This TCR beta chain was profiled in a study of OX40 agonist ivuxolimab in advanced cancers. Describing the broader study: Ivuxolimab, which targeted the costimulatory receptor OX40 (CD134), was an agonistic, fully human IgG2 monoclonal antibody. Intravenous ivuxolimab was administered to patients every 2 weeks at six dose levels: 0.01, 0.1, 0.3, 1.5, 3 and 10 mg/kg. Of the 50 or so patients in dose escalation, about 20 had hepatocellular carcinoma, around 15 had melanoma, 9 had renal cell carcinoma and 9 had head and neck cancer. The dose-escalation cohort was around 84% male with a mean age of approximately 59 years, ranging from roughly 20 to 80. Prior anti-PD-1, anti-PD-L1 or anti-CTLA-4 therapy was permitted, and 40% to 50% of dose-escalation patients had received checkpoint inhibitors. Three dose-escalation patients achieved partial responses, one with hepatocellular carcinoma and two with cutaneous melanoma. Peripheral TCRbeta sequencing was intended to test whether TCR sequence diversity was altered and clonal T-cell expansion was caused by ivuxolimab. The paper covers the monotherapy dose-escalation part of the phase I ivuxolimab trial, which included N ≈ 50 patients.

What the research found in general, with its limitations: Low levels of normalized T-cell clonal expansion were also seen in some patients who did not respond. At doses from 0.1 to 3.0 mg/kg, clonal expansion was seen in both CD4+ and CD8+ blood T cells between baseline and week 6. In the 0.1-3.0 mg/kg groups, partial responders had among the lowest normalized peripheral clonal expansion, particularly in CD8+ T cells. After ivuxolimab, CD8+ T cells had more expanded clones than CD4+ T cells on average. The antigen specificity of the peripheral T cells that underwent clonal expansion was not determined.

For sequencing of the TCRbeta CDR3 region, genomic DNA was extracted from the sorted cells. The immunoSEQ Assay was used for sequencing of TCRbeta CDR3 regions. TCRdb obtained this table from immuneACCESS and retained in-frame rearrangements with V and J assigned. These tables miss some clones; where compared with another copy, unresolved V genes account for less than half of the shortfall, and the remainder is unexplained. The sample table lists approximately 69,000 clones, 84% of them with a count of one. The ten top clones hold 0.9% to 1.4% of the sample. The trial excluded patients who had a history of autoimmune disease or who were on systemic immunosuppression. Peripheral blood for TCR sequencing was collected from all dose cohorts at baseline, on cycle 4 day 1, and on cycle 7 day 1. Samples came from an open-label, multicenter, first-in-human phase I dose-escalation trial of ivuxolimab. Adults with locally advanced or metastatic melanoma, renal cell carcinoma, hepatocellular carcinoma or head and neck squamous cell carcinoma were enrolled in the trial. CD4+ and CD8+ T cells were sorted separately from peripheral blood before TCR sequencing.

As concerns this clone: Its antigen is unknown. No base quality information exists; no much larger clone differs at one position.

This TCR was recovered from an adult with an advanced solid tumor such as melanoma, head and neck, liver or kidney cancer. Sequenced here: CD4+ or CD8+ T cells sorted from blood, sampled in a trial of the OX40 agonist ivuxolimab.

The nucleotide sequence reads as follows: TGTGCCAGCAGCTTTTCCGGGGAAGAGACCCAGTACTTC. Its protein is CASSFSGEETQYF. This chain joins TRBV7-7 to TRBJ2-5; perhaps TRBD2 is the D gene, with 5 bases matching. CDR1 SSHAT and CDR2 FNYEAQ were looked up in the germline V gene (reference sequence). At the junction V is shortened by 3 bases and J by 3 bases, with 8 bases in between. Measured from the cysteine to the phenylalanine, the CDR3 is 13 residues long. The CDR3 DNA has 39 bases and is translated from base 1.